The 10 T cell receptor beta chains given below trace back to one sample, sequenced in a study of cytomegalovirus exposure and HLA in healthy donors. Libraries were prepared by immunoSEQ multiplex PCR; TCRdb keeps only in-frame clonotypes and omits some of them. This table holds 80,000 to 100,000 clones, about 90% found once. Sequencing input: PBMCs. These receptors were taken from a man younger than 30 in good health and CMV-seropositive.

The chain links TRBV5-1 to TRBJ1-1; D may be TRBD1 (5 bases). The CDR3 consists of 16 residues. Germline CDR1 SGHRS, CDR2 YFSETQ. V was clipped by 4 bases and J by 0 bases, with 16 bases between them. The CDR3 spells CASSPSGWGMNTEAFF. The CDR3 region has the DNA TGCGCCAGCAGCCCATCAGGGTGGGGAATGAACACTGAAGCTTTCTTT.

This chain links TRBV19 with TRBJ1-2, with TRBD1 matching 7 bases. V lost 10 bases, J lost 2 bases, and 13 bases stayed unmatched. The germline V gene encodes CDR1 LNHDA and CDR2 SQIVND (reference sequence). The length of the CDR3 is 15 residues. The CDR3: CATKMTGSSNYGYTF. DNA for the CDR3: TGTGCCACCAAGATGACAGGGAGCTCGAACTATGGCTACACCTTC. Full variable domain (remainder filled in from reference TRBV19 and TRBJ1-2): DGGITQSPKYLFRKEGQNVTLSCEQNLNHDAMYWYRQDPGQGLRLIYYSQIVNDFQKGDIAEGYSVSREKKESFPLTVTSAQKNPTAFYLCATKMTGSSNYGYTFGSGTRLTVV.

The genes are TRBV6-6 and TRBJ1-6; D not certain. Deletions cut 6 bases from V and 4 bases from J, with 4 bases between. Germline-derived CDR1 and CDR2 are MNHNY and SVGAGI (reference sequence). The CDR3 totals 12 residues. The CDR3 bases are TGTGCCAGCAGCCTATATAATTCACCCCTCCACTTT. Protein product: CASSLYNSPLHF.

The genes are TRBV9 and TRBJ2-3; TRBD2 aligns across 13 bases. With 5 bases clipped from V and 1 base from J, the junction kept 10 bases outside the gene matches. Germline V CDR1 and CDR2: SGDLS, YYNGEE. CDR3 length equals 18 residues. CDR3 sequence (DNA): TGTGCCAGCAGTGTTACTAGCGGGAGGGCCTTCGGCACAGATACGCAGTATTTT. Protein product: CASSVTSGRAFGTDTQYF.

The V and J genes are TRBV19 and TRBJ2-1; maybe TRBD1 (6 bases). Germline V gene lookup returns CDR1 LNHDA and CDR2 SQIVND (reference sequence). The CDR3 is made up of 13 amino acids. V gave up 6 bases and J gave up 7 bases, with 13 bases separating them. CDR3 protein: CASRTGPVNEQFF. In DNA, the CDR3 is TGTGCCAGTAGGACAGGACCTGTAAATGAGCAGTTCTTC. Supplemented by reference TRBV19 and TRBJ2-1, the full variable domain reads DGGITQSPKYLFRKEGQNVTLSCEQNLNHDAMYWYRQDPGQGLRLIYYSQIVNDFQKGDIAEGYSVSREKKESFPLTVTSAQKNPTAFYLCASRTGPVNEQFFGPGTRLTVL.

The rearrangement joins TRBV7-2 to TRBJ2-5, with 9 nucleotides matching TRBD2. The CDR3 length is 15 residues. Germline CDR1 is SGHTA and CDR2 is FQGNSA. The V segment lost 6 bases and the J segment 2 bases; nucleotides outside the gene matches: 7. The CDR3 sequence: CASSFQAGGQETQYF. The CDR3 DNA follows: TGTGCCAGCAGTTTCCAAGCGGGGGGACAAGAGACCCAGTACTTC.

The chain carries TRBV9 and TRBJ2-2; possible D gene TRBD1, 6 bases. The V gene's germline CDR1 is SGDLS and CDR2 YYNGEE. CDR3 size: 15 residues. Trimming removed 0 bases from V and 3 bases from J, with 9 bases in between. Here the CDR3 reads CASSVDQGYTGELFF. CDR3 coding DNA: TGTGCCAGCAGCGTAGATCAGGGGTACACCGGGGAGCTGTTTTTT.

Remarks on this clone: One end of the junction is discordant with germline, which a read error may explain. The rearrangement joins TRBV13 to TRBJ2-5; 9 bases align to TRBD1. Germline CDR1 is PRHDT and CDR2 is FYEKMQ (reference sequence). The CDR3 runs to 15 residues. The CDR3 region is CASSHEGTGRETQYF. The DNA for the CDR3 is TGCGCCAGCAGCCATGAGGGGACAGGGAGAGAGACCCAGTACTTC.

The chain's CDR3 is CASSMTERHEAFF. The CDR3 DNA follows: TGTGCCAGTAGTATGACAGAACGCCATGAAGCTTTCTTT. The chain joins TRBV19 to TRBJ1-1, with TRBD1 as a possible D gene (5 bases). V shed 3 bases and J shed 7 bases, with 12 bases lying between them. Per germline, CDR1 LNHDA and CDR2 SQIVND (reference sequence). This CDR3 has 13 amino acids.

This clone was counted a single time. The V gene is TRBV25-1, the J gene TRBJ1-2, with D perhaps TRBD1 (6 bases). Germline CDR1 MGHDK, CDR2 SYGVNS. The V end was cut by 3 bases, the J end by 4 bases, with 12 bases between. The length of the CDR3 is 14 residues. DNA of the CDR3: TGTGCCAGCAGTGATCGAGCAGGGGTCTATGGCTACACCTTC. Its translation: CASSDRAGVYGYTF.